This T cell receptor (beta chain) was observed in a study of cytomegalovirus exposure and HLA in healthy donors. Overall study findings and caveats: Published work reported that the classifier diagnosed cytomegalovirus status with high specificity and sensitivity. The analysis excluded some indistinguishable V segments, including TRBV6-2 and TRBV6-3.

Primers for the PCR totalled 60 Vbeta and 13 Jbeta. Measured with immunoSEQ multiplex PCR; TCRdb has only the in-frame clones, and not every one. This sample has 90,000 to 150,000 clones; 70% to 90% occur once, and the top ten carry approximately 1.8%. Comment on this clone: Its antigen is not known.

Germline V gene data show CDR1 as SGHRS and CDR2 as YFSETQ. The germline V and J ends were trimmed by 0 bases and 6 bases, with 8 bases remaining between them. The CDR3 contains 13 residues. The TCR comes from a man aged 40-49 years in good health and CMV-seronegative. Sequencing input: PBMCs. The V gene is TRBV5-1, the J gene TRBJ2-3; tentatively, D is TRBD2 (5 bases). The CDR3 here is CASSLGRADTQYF. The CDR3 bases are TGCGCCAGCAGCTTGGGGCGGGCTGATACGCAGTATTTT. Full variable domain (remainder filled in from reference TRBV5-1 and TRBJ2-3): KAGVTQTPRYLIKTRGQQVTLSCSPISGHRSVSWYQQTPGQGLQFLFEYFSETQRNKGNFPGRFSGRQFSNSRSEMNVSTLELGDSALYLCASSLGRADTQYFGPGTRLTVL.